This T cell receptor beta chain was profiled in a study of T cells expressing NK-cell markers. Study-wide results and caveats: Leadership of the CD3+CD56-NKG2C+ fraction also belonged to these clonotypes in several donors.

From germline, CDR1 is SEHNR and CDR2 FQNEAQ (reference sequence). This CDR3 is built from 14 residues. Each CDR3 protein gets one entry in TCRdb, which reprocessed the 5' RACE reads and gives no DNA. The ten top clones account for around 20%, within a sample of some 190,000 distinct CDR3 sequences. Of note for this clonotype: The antigen is not known.

Source material: blood T cells: a sorted CD56 or NKG2C T cell subset, CD4+ or CD8+ T cells, or bulk PBMC T cells (not recorded which). The chain recombines TRBV7-9 with TRBJ2-5; the D call of TRBD1 rests on TCRdb alone, since no DNA is present to check it. The sequence was collected from a man aged 18 to 69 in good health. The CDR3: CASRTGQDKETQYF.